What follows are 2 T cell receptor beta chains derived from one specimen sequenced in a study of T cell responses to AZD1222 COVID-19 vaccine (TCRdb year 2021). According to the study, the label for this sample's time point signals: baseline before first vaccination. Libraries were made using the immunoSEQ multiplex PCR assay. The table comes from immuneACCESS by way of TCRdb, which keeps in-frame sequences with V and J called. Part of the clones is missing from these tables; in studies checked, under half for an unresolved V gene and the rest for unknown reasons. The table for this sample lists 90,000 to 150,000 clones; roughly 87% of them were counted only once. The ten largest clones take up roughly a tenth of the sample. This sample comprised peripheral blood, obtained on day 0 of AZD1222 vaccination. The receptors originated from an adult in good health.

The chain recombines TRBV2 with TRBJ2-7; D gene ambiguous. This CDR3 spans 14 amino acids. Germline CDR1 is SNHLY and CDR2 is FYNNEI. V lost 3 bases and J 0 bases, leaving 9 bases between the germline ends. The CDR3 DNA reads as TGTGCCAGCAGTGATCTTGTCGGCTCCTACGAGCAGTACTTC. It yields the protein CASSDLVGSYEQYF.

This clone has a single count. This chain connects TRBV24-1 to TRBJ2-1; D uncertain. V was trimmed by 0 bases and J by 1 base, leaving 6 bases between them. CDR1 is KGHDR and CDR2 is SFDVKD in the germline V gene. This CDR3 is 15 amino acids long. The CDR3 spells CATSDLTESYNEQFF. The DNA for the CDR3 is TGTGCCACCAGTGATTTGACAGAGTCCTACAATGAGCAGTTCTTC.